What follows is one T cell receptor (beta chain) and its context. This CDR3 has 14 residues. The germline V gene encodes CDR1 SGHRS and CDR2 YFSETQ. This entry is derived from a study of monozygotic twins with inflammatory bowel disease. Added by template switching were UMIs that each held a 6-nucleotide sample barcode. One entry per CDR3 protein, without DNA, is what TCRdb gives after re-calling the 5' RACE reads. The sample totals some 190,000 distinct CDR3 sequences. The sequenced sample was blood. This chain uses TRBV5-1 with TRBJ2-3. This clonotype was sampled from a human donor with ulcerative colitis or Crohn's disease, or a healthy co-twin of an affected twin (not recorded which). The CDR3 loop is CASSLEQFTDTQYF.